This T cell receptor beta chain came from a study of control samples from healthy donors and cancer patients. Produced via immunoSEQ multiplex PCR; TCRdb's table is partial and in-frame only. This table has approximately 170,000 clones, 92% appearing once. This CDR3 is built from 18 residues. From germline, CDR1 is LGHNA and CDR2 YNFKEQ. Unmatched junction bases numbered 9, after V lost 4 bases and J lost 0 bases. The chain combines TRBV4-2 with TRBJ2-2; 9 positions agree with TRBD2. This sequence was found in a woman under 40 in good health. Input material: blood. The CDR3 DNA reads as TGTGCCAGCAGCCCCCTGACTAGCGGAGCTGCGAACACCGGGGAGCTGTTTTTT. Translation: CASSPLTSGAANTGELFF.